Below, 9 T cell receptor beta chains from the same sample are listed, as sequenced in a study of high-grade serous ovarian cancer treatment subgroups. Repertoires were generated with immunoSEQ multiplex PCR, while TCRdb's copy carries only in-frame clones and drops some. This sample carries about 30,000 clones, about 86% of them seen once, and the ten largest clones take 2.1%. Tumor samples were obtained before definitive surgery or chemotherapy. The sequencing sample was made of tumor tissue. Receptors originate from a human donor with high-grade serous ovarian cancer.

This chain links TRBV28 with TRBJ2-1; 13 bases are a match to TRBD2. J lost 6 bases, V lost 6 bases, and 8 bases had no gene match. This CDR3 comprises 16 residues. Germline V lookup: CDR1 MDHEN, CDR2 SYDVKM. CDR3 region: CASSFGGTSGANEQFF. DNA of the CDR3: TGTGCCAGCAGCTTTGGTGGGACTAGCGGGGCCAATGAGCAGTTCTTC. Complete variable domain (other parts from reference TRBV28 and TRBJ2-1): DVKVTQSSRYLVKRTGEKVFLECVQDMDHENMFWYRQDPGLGLRLIYFSYDVKMKEKGDIPEGYSVSREKKERFSLILESASTNQTSMYLCASSFGGTSGANEQFFGPGTRLTVL.

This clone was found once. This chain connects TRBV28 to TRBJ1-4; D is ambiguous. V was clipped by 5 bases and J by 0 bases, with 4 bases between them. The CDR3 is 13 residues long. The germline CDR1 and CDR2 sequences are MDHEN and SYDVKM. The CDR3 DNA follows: TGTGCCAGCAGTCTCCCAACTAATGAAAAACTGTTTTTT. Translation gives CASSLPTNEKLFF.

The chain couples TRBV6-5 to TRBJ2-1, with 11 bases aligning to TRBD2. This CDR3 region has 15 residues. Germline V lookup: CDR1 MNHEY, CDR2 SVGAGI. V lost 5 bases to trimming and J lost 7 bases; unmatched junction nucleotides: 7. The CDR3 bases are TGTGCCAGCAGTCCTAGCGGGAGGCCAGGGAATGAGCAGTTCTTC. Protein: CASSPSGRPGNEQFF.

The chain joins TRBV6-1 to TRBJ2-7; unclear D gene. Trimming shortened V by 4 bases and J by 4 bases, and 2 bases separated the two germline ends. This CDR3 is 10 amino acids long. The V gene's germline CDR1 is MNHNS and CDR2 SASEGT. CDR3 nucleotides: TGTGCCAGCAGTGGGTACGAGCAGTACTTC. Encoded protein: CASSGYEQYF.

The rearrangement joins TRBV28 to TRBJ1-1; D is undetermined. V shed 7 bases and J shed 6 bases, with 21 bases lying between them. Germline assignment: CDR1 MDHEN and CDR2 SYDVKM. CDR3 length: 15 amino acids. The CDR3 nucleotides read TGTGCCAGCACCACTCCCCAGGTTCCCGGCTCTGAAGCTTTCTTT. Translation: CASTTPQVPGSEAFF.

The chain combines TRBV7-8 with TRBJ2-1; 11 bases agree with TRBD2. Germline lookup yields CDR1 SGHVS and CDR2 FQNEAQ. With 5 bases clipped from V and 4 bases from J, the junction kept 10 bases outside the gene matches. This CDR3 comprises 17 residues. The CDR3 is CASSEGKIAGGYNEQFF. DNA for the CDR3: TGTGCCAGCAGCGAGGGTAAAATAGCGGGAGGGTACAATGAGCAGTTCTTC.

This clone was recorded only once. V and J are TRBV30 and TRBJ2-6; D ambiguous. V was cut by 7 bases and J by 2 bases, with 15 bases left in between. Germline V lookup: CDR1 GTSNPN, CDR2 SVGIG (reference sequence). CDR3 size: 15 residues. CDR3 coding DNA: TGTGCCTCCGACATGGGGTTGACTGGGGCCAACGTCCTGACTTTC. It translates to CASDMGLTGANVLTF.

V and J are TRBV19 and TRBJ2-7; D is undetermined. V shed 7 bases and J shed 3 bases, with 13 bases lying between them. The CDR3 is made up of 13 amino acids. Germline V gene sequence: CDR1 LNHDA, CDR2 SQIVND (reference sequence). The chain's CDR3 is CASIAPGNYEQYF. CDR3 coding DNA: TGTGCCAGTATTGCGCCAGGTAACTACGAGCAGTACTTC.

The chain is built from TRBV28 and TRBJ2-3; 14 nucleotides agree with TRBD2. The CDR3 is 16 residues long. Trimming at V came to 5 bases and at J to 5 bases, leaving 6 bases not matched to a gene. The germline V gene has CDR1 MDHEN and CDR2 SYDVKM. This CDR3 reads CASSPTGTSGRDTQYF. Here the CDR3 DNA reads TGTGCCAGCAGTCCTACCGGGACTAGCGGGAGAGATACGCAGTATTTT. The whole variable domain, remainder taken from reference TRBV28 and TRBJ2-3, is DVKVTQSSRYLVKRTGEKVFLECVQDMDHENMFWYRQDPGLGLRLIYFSYDVKMKEKGDIPEGYSVSREKKERFSLILESASTNQTSMYLCASSPTGTSGRDTQYFGPGTRLTVL.